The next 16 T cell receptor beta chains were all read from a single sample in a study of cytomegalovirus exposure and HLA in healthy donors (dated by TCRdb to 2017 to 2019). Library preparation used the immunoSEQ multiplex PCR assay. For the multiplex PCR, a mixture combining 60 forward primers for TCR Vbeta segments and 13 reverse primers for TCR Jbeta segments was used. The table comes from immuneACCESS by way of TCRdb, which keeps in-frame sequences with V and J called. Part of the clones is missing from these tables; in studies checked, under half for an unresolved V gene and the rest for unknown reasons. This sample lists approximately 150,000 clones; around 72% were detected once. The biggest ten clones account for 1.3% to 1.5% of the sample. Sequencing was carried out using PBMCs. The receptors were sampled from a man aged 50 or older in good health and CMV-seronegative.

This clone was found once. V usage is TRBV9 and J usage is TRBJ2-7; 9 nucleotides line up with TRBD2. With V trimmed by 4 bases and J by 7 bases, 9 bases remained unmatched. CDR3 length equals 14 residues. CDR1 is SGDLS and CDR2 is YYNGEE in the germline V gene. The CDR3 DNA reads TGTGCCAGCAGCTTAAGCGGGGGGCTTCTGGAGCAGTACTTC. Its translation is CASSLSGGLLEQYF.

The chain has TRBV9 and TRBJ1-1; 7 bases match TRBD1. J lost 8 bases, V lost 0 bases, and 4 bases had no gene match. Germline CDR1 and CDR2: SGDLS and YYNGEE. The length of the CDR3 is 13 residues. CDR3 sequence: CASSVAGTAEAFF. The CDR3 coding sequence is TGTGCCAGCAGCGTAGCCGGGACAGCCGAAGCTTTCTTT.

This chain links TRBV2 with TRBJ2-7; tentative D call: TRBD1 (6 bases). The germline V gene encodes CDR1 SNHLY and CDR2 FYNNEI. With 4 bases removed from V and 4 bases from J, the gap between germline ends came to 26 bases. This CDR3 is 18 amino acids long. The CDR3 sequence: CASSALGVGGSEVYEQYF. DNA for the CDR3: TGTGCCAGCAGTGCCCTGGGGGTAGGGGGTTCAGAGGTTTACGAGCAGTACTTC.

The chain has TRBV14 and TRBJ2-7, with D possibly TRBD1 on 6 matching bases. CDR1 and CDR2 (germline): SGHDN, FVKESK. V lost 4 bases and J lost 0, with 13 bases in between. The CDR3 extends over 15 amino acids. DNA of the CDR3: TGTGCCAGCAGCCCAATAGGACAGAGCTCCTACGAGCAGTACTTC. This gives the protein CASSPIGQSSYEQYF.

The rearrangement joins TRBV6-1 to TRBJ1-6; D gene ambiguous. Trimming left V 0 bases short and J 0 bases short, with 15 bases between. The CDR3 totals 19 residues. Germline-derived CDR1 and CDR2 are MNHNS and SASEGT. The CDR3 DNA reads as TGTGCCAGCAGTGAAGCCCGACTAGCGGCGGGCTCCTATAATTCACCCCTCCACTTT. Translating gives CASSEARLAAGSYNSPLHF.

The CDR3 nucleotides read TGTGCCAGCAGTTCGTCGATTGCAGGGAACTATGGCTACACCTTC. Amino acids: CASSSSIAGNYGYTF. The genes are TRBV6-5 and TRBJ1-2; TRBD1 might be the D (5 bases). CDR1 is MNHEY, CDR2 SVGAGI, per germline. This CDR3 is built from 15 residues. Deletions cut 4 bases from V and 2 bases from J, with 14 bases between.

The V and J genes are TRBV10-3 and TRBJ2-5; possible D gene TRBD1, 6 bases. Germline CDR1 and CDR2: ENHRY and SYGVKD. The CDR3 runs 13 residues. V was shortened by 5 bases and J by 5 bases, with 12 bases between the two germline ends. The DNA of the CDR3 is TGTGCCATCAGTCTGGGGGCCGCGGAGACCCAGTACTTC. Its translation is CAISLGAAETQYF.

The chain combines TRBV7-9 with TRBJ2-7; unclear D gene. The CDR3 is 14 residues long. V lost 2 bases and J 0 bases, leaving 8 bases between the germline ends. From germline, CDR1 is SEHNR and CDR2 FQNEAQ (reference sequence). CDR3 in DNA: TGTGCCAGCAGCTTACAGATTGACTCCTACGAGCAGTACTTC. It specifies CASSLQIDSYEQYF.

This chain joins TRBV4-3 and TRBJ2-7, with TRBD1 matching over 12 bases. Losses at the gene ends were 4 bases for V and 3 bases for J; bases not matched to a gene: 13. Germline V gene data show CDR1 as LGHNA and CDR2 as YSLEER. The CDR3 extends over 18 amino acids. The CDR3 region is CASSRPRGGQGAYYEQYF. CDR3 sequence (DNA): TGCGCCAGCAGCCGTCCCCGAGGGGGACAGGGGGCTTACTACGAGCAGTACTTC.

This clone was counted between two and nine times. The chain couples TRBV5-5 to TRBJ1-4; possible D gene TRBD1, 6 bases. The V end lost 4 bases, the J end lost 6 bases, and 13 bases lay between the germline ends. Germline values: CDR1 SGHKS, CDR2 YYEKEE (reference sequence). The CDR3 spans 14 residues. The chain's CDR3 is CASSEDSWDEKLFF. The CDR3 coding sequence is TGTGCCAGCAGCGAGGACAGTTGGGATGAAAAACTGTTTTTT.

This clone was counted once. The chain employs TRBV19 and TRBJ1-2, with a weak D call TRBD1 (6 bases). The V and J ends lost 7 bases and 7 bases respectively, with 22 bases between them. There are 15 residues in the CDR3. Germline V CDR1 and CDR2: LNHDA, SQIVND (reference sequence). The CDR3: CASTKDRQVGSGYTF. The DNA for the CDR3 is TGTGCCAGTACCAAAGATAGACAGGTTGGGTCTGGCTACACCTTC.

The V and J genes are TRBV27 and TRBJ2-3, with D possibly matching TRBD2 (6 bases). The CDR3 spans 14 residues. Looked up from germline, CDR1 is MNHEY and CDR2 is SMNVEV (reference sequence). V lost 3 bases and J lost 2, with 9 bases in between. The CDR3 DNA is TGTGCCAGCAGTTTCGGGGACTTCACAGATACGCAGTATTTT. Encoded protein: CASSFGDFTDTQYF.

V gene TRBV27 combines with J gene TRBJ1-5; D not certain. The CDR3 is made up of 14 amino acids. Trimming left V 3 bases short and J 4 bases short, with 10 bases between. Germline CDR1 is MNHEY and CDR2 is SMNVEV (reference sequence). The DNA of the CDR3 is TGTGCCAGCAGTTTTATAAATTCTAATCAGCCCCAGCATTTT. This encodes CASSFINSNQPQHF.

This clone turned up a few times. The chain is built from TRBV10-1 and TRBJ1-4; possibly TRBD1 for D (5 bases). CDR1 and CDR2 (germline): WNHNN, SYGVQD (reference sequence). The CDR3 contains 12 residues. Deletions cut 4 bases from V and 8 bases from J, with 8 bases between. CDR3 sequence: CASSGGEEKLFF. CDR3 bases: TGCGCCAGCAGTGGGGGGGAAGAAAAACTGTTTTTT.

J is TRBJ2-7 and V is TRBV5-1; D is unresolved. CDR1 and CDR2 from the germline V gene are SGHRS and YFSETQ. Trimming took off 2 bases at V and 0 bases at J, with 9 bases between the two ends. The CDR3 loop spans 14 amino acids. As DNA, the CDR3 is TGCGCCAGCAGCTTAAAAATGAGCTCCTACGAGCAGTACTTC. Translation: CASSLKMSSYEQYF.

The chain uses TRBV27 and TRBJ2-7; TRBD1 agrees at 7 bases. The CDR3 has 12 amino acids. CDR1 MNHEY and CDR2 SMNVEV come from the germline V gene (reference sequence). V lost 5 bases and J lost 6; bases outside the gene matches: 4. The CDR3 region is CASSPTGVEQYF. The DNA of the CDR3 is TGTGCCAGCAGTCCCACAGGGGTCGAGCAGTACTTC.